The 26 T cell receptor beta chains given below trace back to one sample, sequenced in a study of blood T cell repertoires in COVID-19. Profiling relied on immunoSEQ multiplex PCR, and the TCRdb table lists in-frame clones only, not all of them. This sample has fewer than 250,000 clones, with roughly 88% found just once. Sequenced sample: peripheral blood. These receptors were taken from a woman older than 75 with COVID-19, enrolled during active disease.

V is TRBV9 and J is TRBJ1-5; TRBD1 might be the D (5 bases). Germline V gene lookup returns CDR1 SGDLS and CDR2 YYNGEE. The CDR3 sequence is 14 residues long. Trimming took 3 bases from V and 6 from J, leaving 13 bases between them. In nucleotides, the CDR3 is TGTGCCAGCAGCGCATCCGGGGGTTCTCAGCCCCAGCATTTT. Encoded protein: CASSASGGSQPQHF.

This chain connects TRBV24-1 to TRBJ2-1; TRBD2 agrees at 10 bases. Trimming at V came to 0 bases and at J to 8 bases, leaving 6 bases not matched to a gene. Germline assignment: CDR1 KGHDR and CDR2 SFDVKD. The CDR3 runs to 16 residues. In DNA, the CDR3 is TGTGCCACCAGTGATTTGGGGCTAGCGGGGGTCTATGAGCAGTTCTTC. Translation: CATSDLGLAGVYEQFF.

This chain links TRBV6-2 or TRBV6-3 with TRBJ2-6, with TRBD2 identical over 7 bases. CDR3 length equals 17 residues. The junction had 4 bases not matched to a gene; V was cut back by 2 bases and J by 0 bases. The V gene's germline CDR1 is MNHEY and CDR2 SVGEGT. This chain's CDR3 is CASSYPAGPSGANVLTF. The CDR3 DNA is TGTGCCAGCAGTTACCCAGCGGGGCCCTCTGGGGCCAACGTCCTGACTTTC.

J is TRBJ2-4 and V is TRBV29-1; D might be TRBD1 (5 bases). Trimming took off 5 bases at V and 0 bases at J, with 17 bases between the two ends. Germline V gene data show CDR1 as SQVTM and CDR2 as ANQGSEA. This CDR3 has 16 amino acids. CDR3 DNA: TGCAGCGTTCTACTGACAGAATCTGGAGCCAAAAACATTCAGTACTTC. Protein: CSVLLTESGAKNIQYF.

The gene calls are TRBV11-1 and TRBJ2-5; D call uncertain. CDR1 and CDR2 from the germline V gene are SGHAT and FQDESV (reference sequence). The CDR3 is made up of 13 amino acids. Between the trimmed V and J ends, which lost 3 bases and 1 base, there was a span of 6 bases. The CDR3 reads CASSFGGQETQYF. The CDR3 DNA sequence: TGTGCCAGCAGCTTCGGTGGCCAAGAGACCCAGTACTTC.

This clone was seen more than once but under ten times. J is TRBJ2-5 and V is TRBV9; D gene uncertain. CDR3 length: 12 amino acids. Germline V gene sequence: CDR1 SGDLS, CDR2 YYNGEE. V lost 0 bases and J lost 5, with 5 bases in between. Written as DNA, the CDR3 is TGTGCCAGCAGCGTAGTCGGGGAGACCCAGTACTTC. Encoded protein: CASSVVGETQYF.

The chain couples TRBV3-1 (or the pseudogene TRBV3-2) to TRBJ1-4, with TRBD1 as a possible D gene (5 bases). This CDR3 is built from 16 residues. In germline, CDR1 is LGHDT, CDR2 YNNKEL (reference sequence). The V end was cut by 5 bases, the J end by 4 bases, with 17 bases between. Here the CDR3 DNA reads TGTGCCAGCAGCTCGGGGGGAGGAACCGGTAATGAAAAACTGTTTTTT. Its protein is CASSSGGGTGNEKLFF.

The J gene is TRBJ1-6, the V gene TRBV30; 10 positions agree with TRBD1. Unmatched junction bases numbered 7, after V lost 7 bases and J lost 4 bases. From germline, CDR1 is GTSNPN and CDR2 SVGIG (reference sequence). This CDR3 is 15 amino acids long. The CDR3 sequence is CASTGTGVYNSPLHF. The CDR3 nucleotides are TGTGCCTCCACCGGGACAGGGGTTTATAATTCACCCCTCCACTTT.

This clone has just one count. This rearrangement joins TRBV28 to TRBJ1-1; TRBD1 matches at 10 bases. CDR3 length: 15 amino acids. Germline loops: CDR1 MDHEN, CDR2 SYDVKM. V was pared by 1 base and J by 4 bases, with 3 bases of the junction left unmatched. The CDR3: CASSLSGQGGTEAFF. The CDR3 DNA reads TGTGCCAGCAGTTTATCCGGACAGGGGGGCACTGAAGCTTTCTTT. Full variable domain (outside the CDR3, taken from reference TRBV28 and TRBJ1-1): DVKVTQSSRYLVKRTGEKVFLECVQDMDHENMFWYRQDPGLGLRLIYFSYDVKMKEKGDIPEGYSVSREKKERFSLILESASTNQTSMYLCASSLSGQGGTEAFFGQGTRLTVV.

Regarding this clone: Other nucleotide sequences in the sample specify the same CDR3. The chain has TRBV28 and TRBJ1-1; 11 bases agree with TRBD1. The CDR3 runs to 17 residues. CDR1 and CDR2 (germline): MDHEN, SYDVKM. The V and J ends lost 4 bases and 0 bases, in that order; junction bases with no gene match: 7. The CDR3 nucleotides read TGTGCCAGCAGTTCCCCTGGGACAGGGGGAATGAACACTGAAGCTTTCTTT. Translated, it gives CASSSPGTGGMNTEAFF. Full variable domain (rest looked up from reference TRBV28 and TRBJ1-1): DVKVTQSSRYLVKRTGEKVFLECVQDMDHENMFWYRQDPGLGLRLIYFSYDVKMKEKGDIPEGYSVSREKKERFSLILESASTNQTSMYLCASSSPGTGGMNTEAFFGQGTRLTVV.

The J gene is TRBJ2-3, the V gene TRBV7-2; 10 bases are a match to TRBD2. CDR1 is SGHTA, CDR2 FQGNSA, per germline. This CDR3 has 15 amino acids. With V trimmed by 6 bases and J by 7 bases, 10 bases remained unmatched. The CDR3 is CASRPSGGSTNTQYF. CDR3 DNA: TGTGCCAGCAGGCCTAGCGGGGGCTCGACGAATACGCAGTATTTT. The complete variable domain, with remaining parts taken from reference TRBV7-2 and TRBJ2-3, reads GAGVSQSPSNKVTEKGKDVELRCDPISGHTALYWYRQSLGQGLEFLIYFQGNSAPDKSGLPSDRFSAERTGGSVSTLTIQRTQQEDSAVYLCASRPSGGSTNTQYFGPGTRLTVL.

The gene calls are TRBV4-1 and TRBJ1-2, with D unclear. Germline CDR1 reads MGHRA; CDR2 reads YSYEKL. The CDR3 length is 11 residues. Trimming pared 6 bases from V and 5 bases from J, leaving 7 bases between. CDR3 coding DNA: TGCGCCAGCAGTGAGGGTTATGGCTACACCTTC. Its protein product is CASSEGYGYTF.

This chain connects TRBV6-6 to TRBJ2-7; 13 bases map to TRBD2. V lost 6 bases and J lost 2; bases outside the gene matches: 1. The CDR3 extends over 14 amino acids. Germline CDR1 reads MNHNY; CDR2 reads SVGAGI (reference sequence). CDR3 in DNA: TGTGCCAGCAGGACTAGCGGGGGGACCTACGAGCAGTACGTC. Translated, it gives CASRTSGGTYEQYV.

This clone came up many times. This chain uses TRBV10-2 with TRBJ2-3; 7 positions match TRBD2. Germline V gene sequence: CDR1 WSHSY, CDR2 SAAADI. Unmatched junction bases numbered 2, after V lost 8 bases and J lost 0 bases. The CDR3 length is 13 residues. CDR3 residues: CASRLASTDTQYF. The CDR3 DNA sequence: TGCGCCAGCCGACTAGCAAGCACAGATACGCAGTATTTT.

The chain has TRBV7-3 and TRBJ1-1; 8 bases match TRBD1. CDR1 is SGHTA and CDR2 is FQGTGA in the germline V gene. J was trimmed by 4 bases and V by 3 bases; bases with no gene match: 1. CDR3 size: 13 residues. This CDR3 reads CASSFDRGTEAFF. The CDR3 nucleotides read TGTGCCAGCAGCTTTGACAGGGGCACTGAAGCTTTCTTT.

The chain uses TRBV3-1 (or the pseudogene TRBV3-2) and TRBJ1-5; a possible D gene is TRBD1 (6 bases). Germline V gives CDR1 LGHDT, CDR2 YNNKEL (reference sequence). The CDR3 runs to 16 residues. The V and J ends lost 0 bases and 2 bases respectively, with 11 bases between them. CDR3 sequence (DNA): TGTGCCAGCAGCCAAGAATTAGGGGGACGCAATCAGCCCCAGCATTTT. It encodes CASSQELGGRNQPQHF.

CDR3 sequence (DNA): TGTGCCAGCAGCTTAAGGCGGGAGATGGGAGATACGCAGTATTTT. Translating it yields CASSLRREMGDTQYF. The genes are TRBV11-2 and TRBJ2-3; 7 positions agree with TRBD2. With V trimmed by 2 bases and J by 5 bases, 7 bases remained unmatched. CDR1 and CDR2 from the germline V gene are SGHAT and FQNNGV. This CDR3 comprises 15 residues.

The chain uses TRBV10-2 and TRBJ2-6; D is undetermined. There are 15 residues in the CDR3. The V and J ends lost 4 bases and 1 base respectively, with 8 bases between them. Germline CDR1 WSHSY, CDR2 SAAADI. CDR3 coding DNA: TGCGCCAGCAGTGCCAGGAATTCTGGGGCCAACGTCCTGACTTTC. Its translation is CASSARNSGANVLTF.

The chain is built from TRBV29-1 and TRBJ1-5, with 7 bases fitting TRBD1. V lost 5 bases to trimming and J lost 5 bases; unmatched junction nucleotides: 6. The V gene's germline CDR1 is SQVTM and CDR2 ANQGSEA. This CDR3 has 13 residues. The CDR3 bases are TGCAGCGTTAAGACAGGGTCGTATCAGCCCCAGCATTTT. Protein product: CSVKTGSYQPQHF.

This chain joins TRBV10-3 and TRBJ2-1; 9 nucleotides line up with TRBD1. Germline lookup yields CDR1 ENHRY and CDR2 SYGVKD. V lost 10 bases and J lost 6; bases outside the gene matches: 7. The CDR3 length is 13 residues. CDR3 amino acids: CATGTGSGNEQFF. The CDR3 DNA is TGTGCCACCGGGACAGGGTCAGGCAATGAGCAGTTCTTC.

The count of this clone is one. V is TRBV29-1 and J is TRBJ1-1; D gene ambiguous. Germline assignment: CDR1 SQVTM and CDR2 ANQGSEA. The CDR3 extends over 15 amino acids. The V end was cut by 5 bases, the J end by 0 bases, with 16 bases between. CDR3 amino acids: CSVTREPVMNTEAFF. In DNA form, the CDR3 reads TGCAGCGTTACGCGGGAGCCGGTGATGAACACTGAAGCTTTCTTT. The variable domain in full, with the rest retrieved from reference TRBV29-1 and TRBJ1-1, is SAVISQKPSRDICQRGTSLTIQCQVDSQVTMMFWYRQQPGQSLTLIATANQGSEATYESGFVIDKFPISRPNLTFSTLTVSNMSPEDSSIYLCSVTREPVMNTEAFFGQGTRLTVV.

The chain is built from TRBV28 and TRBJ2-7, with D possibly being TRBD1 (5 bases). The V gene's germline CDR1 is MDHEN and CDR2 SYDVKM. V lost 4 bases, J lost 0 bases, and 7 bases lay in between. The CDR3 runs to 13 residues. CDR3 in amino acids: CASSWTNSYEQYF. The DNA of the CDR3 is TGTGCCAGCAGTTGGACAAACTCCTACGAGCAGTACTTC.

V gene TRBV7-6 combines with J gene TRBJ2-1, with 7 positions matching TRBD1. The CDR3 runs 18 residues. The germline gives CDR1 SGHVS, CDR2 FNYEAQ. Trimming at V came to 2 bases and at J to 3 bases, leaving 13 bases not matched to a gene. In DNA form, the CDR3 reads TGTGCCAGCAGCTTATGGACAGGAGAGCGAACCCTCTACAATGAGCAGTTCTTC. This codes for CASSLWTGERTLYNEQFF.

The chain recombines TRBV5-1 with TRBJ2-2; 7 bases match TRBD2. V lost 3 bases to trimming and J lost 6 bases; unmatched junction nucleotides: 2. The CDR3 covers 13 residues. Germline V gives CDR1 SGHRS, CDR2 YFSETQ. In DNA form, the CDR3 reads TGCGCCAGCAGCTCGACTAGCTCCGGGGAGCTGTTTTTT. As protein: CASSSTSSGELFF.

The CDR3 loop reads CASSPTGLEKETQYF. The DNA of the CDR3 is TGTGCCAGCAGCCCCACGGGACTAGAGAAAGAGACCCAGTACTTC. The chain uses TRBV7-2 and TRBJ2-5, with TRBD2 matching 8 bases. The CDR3 is made up of 15 amino acids. Germline CDR1 is SGHTA and CDR2 is FQGNSA. With V trimmed by 5 bases and J by 3 bases, 8 bases remained unmatched.

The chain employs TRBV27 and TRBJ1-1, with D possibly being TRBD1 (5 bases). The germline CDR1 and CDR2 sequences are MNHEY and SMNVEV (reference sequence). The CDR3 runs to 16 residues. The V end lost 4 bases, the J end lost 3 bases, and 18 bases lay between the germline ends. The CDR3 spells CASSSRRLGPYTEAFF. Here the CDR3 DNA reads TGTGCCAGCAGTTCTCGACGGCTGGGGCCTTACACTGAAGCTTTCTTT.